This T cell receptor beta chain is drawn from a study of siplizumab effects on memory and regulatory T cells. The study, taken as a whole, reports: Reactions containing siplizumab showed mappable alloreactive CD4+ clones averaging 68.8% Treg-derived, versus roughly 30% in controls.

In regard to this clone: What it binds is unknown.

Here immunoSEQ multiplex PCR was the method, and the copy in TCRdb shows in-frame clones only, minus some. The sample consists of around 87,000 clones, about 90% of them appearing once. Germline V gene sequence: CDR1 MRHNA, CDR2 SNTAGT. V lost 3 bases to trimming and J lost 4 bases, with 7 bases between them. The CDR3 length is 13 residues. The sequence was obtained from a human donor in good health. Material for sequencing was CD4+ T cells sorted from blood. The J gene is TRBJ2-1, the V gene TRBV6-4; possible D gene TRBD2, 6 bases. CDR3: CASSEGTYNEQFF. The CDR3, as DNA: TGTGCCAGCAGTGAGGGGACTTACAATGAGCAGTTCTTC.